This T cell receptor beta chain comes out of a study of blood T cell repertoires in COVID-19. This CDR3 region has 17 residues. The V end was cut by 6 bases, the J end by 0 bases, with 15 bases between. Germline values: CDR1 LNHDA, CDR2 SQIVND (reference sequence). The protocol was immunoSEQ multiplex PCR, while the TCRdb copy is restricted to in-frame clones and leaves out a portion. The sample holds 250,000 or so clones; 80% to 85% are singletons and the top ten take 1.5%. This TCR was sampled from a middle-aged woman who had recovered from COVID-19. This chain uses TRBV19 with TRBJ2-6; D is unresolved. Sequenced material: peripheral blood. CDR3 sequence: CASRLGGLISGANVLTF. The CDR3 nucleotides read TGTGCCAGTAGGCTGGGTGGGCTCATCTCTGGGGCCAACGTCCTGACTTTC.